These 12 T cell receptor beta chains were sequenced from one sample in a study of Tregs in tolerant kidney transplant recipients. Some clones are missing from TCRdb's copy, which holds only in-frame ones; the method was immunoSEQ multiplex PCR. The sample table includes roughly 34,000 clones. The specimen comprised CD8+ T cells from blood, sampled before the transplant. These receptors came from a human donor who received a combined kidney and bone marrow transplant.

The CDR3 here is CASSSQRGENTEAFF. CDR3 DNA, as far as it was read: TGTGCCAGCAGTTCTCAGCGAGGGGAGAACACTGAA. The chain carries TRBV13 and TRBJ1-1, with a weak D call TRBD1 (5 bases). The read stops 3 residues short of the end of the CDR3; the missing end is completed from the germline J gene. Germline CDR1 is PRHDT and CDR2 is FYEKMQ (reference sequence). Trimming removed 6 bases from V and 1 base from J, with 15 bases in between. This CDR3 spans 15 amino acids.

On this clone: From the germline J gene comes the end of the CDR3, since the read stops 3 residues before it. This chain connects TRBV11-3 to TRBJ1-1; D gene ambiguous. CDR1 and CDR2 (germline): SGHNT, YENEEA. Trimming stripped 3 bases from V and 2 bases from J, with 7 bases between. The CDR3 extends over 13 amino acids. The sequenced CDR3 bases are TGTGCCAGCAGCTTCGGGTCCAACACTGAA. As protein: CASSFGSNTE. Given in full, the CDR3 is CASSFGSNTEAFF. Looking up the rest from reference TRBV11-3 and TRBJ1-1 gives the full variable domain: EAGVVQSPRYKIIEKKQPVAFWCNPISGHNTLYWYLQNLGQGPELLIRYENEEAVDDSQLPKDRFSAERLKGVDSTLKIQPAELGDSAVYLCASSFGSNTEAFFGQGTRLTVV.

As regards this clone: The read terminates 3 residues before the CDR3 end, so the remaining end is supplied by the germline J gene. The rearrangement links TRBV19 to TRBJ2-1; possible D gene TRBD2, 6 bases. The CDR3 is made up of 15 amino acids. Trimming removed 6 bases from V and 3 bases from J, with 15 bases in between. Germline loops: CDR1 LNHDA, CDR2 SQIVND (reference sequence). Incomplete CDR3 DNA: TGTGCCAGTAGCTGGGGGACTTCGATCTACAATGAG. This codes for CASSWGTSIYNE. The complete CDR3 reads CASSWGTSIYNEQFF.

CDR3 bases read: TGTGCCAGCAGCGACCTGCTAACAGGGAGTGAAGGTGAAAAA. Protein product: CASSDLLTGSEGEK. The full CDR3 sequence reads CASSDLLTGSEGEKLFF. V gene TRBV2 combines with J gene TRBJ1-4, with a weak D call TRBD1 (6 bases). The read ends 3 residues before the CDR3 terminus; that terminus is restored from the germline J gene. This CDR3 spans 17 amino acids. V lost 6 bases and J 7 bases, leaving 24 bases between the germline ends. The V gene's germline CDR1 is SNHLY and CDR2 FYNNEI.

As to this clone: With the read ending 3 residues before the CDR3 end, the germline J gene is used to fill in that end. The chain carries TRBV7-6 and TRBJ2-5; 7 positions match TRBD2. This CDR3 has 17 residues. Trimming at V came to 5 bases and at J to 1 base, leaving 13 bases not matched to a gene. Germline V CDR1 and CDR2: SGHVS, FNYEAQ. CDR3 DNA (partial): TGTGCCAGCAGCCAGAGGGCCCAGCGGGGCCCCCAAGAGACC. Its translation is CASSQRAQRGPQET. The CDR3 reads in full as CASSQRAQRGPQETQYF.

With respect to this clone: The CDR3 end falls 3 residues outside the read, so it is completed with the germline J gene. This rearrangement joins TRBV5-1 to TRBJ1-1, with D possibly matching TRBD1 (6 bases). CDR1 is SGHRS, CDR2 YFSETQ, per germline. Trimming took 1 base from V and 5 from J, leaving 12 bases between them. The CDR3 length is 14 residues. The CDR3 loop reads CASSLTGKGTEAFF. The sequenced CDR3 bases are TGCGCCAGCAGCTTGACAGGGAAAGGTACTGAA. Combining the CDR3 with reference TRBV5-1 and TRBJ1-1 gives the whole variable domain KAGVTQTPRYLIKTRGQQVTLSCSPISGHRSVSWYQQTPGQGLQFLFEYFSETQRNKGNFPGRFSGRQFSNSRSEMNVSTLELGDSALYLCASSLTGKGTEAFFGQGTRLTVV.

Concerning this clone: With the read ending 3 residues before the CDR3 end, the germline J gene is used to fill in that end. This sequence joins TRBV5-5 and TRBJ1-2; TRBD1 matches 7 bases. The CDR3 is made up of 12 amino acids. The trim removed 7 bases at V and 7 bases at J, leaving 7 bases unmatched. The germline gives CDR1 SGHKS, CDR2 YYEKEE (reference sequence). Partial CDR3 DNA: TGTGCCAGCTGGGAGGGGGCTTCTGGC. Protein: CASWEGASG. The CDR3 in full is CASWEGASGYTF.

CDR3 protein: CASSLKGQEAYEQYF. The covered CDR3 bases are TGTGCCAGTAGTCTTAAGGGACAGGAGGCCTACGAG. The chain couples TRBV19 to TRBJ2-7, with 8 bases fitting TRBD1. The CDR3 extends 3 residues past the end of the read, so its final part is completed from the germline J gene. This CDR3 is built from 15 residues. Germline V gene sequence: CDR1 LNHDA, CDR2 SQIVND (reference sequence). The V gene end was trimmed by 5 bases and the J gene end by 2 bases; junction bases not matched to a gene: 8.

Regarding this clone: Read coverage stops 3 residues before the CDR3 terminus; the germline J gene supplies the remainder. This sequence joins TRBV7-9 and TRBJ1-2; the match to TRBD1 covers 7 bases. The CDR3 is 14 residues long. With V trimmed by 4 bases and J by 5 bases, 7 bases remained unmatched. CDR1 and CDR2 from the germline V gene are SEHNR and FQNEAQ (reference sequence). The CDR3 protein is CASSWGTAVYGYTF. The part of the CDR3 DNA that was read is TGTGCCAGCAGCTGGGGGACAGCCGTTTATGGC. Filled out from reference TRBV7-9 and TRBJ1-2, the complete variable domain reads DTGVSQNPRHKITKRGQNVTFRCDPISEHNRLYWYRQTLGQGPEFLTYFQNEAQLEKSRLLSDRFSAERPKGSFSTLEIQRTEQGDSAMYLCASSWGTAVYGYTFGSGTRLTVV.

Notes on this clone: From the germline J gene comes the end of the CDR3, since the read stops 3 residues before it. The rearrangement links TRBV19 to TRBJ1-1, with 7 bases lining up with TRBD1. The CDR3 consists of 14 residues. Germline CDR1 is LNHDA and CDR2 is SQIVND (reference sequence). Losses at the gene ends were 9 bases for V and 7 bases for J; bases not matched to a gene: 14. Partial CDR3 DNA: TGTGCCAGCTCCAGGGGGAGATTTCTCGATGAA. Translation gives CASSRGRFLDE. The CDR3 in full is CASSRGRFLDEAFF.

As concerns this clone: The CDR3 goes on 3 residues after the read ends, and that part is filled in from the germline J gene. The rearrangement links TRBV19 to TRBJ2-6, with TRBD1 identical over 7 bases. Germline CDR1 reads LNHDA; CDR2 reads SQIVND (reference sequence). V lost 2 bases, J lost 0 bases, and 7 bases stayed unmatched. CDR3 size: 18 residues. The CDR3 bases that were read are TGTGCCAGTAGTATATGGGACAGCGTCATCTCTGGGGCCAACGTC. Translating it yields CASSIWDSVISGANV. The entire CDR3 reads CASSIWDSVISGANVLTF. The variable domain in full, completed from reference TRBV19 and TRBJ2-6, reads DGGITQSPKYLFRKEGQNVTLSCEQNLNHDAMYWYRQDPGQGLRLIYYSQIVNDFQKGDIAEGYSVSREKKESFPLTVTSAQKNPTAFYLCASSIWDSVISGANVLTFGAGSRLTVL.

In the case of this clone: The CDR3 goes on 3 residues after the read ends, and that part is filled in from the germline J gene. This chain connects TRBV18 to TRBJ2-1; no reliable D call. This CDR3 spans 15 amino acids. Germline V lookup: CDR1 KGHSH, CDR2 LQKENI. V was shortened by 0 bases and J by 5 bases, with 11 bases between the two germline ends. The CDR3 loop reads CASSPPVGANNEQFF. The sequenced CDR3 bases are TGTGCCAGCTCACCACCTGTGGGCGCGAACAATGAG.